This entry describes one T cell receptor beta chain. This clone was found once. The specificity of this receptor is unknown. No base-level quality is on record; no much larger clone is a single base apart. The data were taken from a study of siplizumab effects on memory and regulatory T cells (dated 2019 in TCRdb). Regarding the research as a whole: The study examined how the anti-CD2 antibody siplizumab affects alloreactive T-cell subsets in allogeneic mixed lymphocyte reactions built from human PBMCs. Here is what the overall study found, with its caveats: Because sequences at frequencies below about 10^-5 were poorly captured, only a minor fraction of alloreactive clones could be mapped back to unstimulated subsets. Unstimulated naive T cells appeared to be more diverse than memory T cells, and naive cells seemed to make a substantial contribution to the alloresponse. Whether proliferating Tregs from siplizumab cultures were suppressive was not functionally confirmed. About 80-96% of proliferating CD4+ or CD8+ clones could not be given a naive or memory phenotype. In reactions with siplizumab, an average of roughly 69% of mappable alloreactive CD4+ clones were Treg-derived, compared with about 27% in control reactions. The cumulative frequency of alloreactive sequences traceable to unstimulated CD4+ memory T cells was significantly reduced by siplizumab.

Sorted unstimulated T cells and proliferating T cells recovered from mixed lymphocyte reactions underwent TCRbeta CDR3 sequencing. Fresh whole blood from around 10 HLA-typed healthy donors was used as the source from which PBMCs were isolated. Unstimulated CD4+ non-regulatory T cells were FACS-sorted to map the origin of alloreactive clones. Libraries were prepared through the immunoSEQ multiplex PCR assay. About 10^5 TCR templates per sample were assayed by the deep sequencing platform. Genomic DNA extracted from sorted T cells was used for TCRbeta CDR3 sequencing. Per the authors' processing: The R programming language was used for clonal analysis of the TCRbeta CDR3 data. Unstimulated samples were compared with post-reaction CFSE-low samples to define alloreactive CD4+ and CD8+ clones. Regulatory or non-regulatory origin was assigned to alloreactive CD4+ clones by matching of sequences to sorted unstimulated Treg and non-Treg repertoires. TCRdb holds this immuneACCESS table with in-frame rearrangements only. Some clones are missing; in checked studies, unresolved V genes explain under half, and the rest has no known cause. That table gives V, J and clone size, and the DNA gave D and trimming. In this sample the table shows 95,000 to 100,000 clones, nearly 95% of which occur a single time. Of the sample, approximately 12% is held by the ten largest clones.

The CDR3 numbers 17 residues from cysteine through phenylalanine. Of the read, only the CDR3 DNA is kept; its 51 bases are in frame from base 1. V is clipped by 0 bases and J by 4 bases, and the sequence between their germline boundaries is 20 bases long. CDR1 and CDR2 were assigned from the germline V gene (reference sequence) as SGHNT and YYREEE. Sequencing input: non-Treg CD4+ T cells sorted from blood. The sample's cell subset or site label is to be understood as: FACS-sorted unstimulated CD4+ non-regulatory T cells. The chain employs TRBV5-4 and TRBJ2-7; tentative D gene TRBD2, with 6 bases matching. This clonotype was obtained from a human donor in good health. Read as DNA, the sequence is TGTGCCAGCAGCTTGGCCAGGGTGGCGGGATCCTCATACGAGCAGTACTTC. Its amino acids are CASSLARVAGSSYEQYF.